The 17 T cell receptor beta chains given below trace back to one sample, sequenced in a study of shared clonotypes between healthy human individuals. Naive CD8 populations comprised CD45RO-negative cells positively selected for CCR7, excluding terminally differentiated effector memory CD45RA+ cells. Data came from immunoSEQ multiplex PCR; TCRdb stores just in-frame clones and leaves some out. The data contain about 2.1 million clones, around 95% of them singletons. Sequencing input: naive CD8+ T cells from PBMCs. These receptors originate from a man aged 18-30 years in good health. Some clones in this sample may be carry-over from other donors' samples.

The chain couples TRBV19 to TRBJ2-5; D might be TRBD1 (5 bases). V was trimmed by 4 bases and J by 6 bases, leaving 15 bases between them. Germline CDR1 LNHDA, CDR2 SQIVND (reference sequence). The CDR3 is made up of 14 amino acids. The CDR3 spells CASSTVQGVQTQYF. CDR3 coding DNA: TGTGCCAGTAGTACAGTCCAGGGCGTCCAGACCCAGTACTTC.

V usage is TRBV7-9 and J usage is TRBJ2-3; 10 positions agree with TRBD2. V was pared by 2 bases and J by 4 bases, with 9 bases of the junction left unmatched. Germline V gene lookup returns CDR1 SEHNR and CDR2 FQNEAQ (reference sequence). The CDR3 length is 17 residues. CDR3 bases: TGTGCCAGCAGCTTAATTGGGCTAGCGGGAGCCTCAGATACGCAGTATTTT. As protein: CASSLIGLAGASDTQYF.

The gene calls are TRBV28 and TRBJ1-1; maybe TRBD1 (5 bases). Looked up from germline, CDR1 is MDHEN and CDR2 is SYDVKM. V lost 7 bases and J 0 bases, leaving 15 bases between the germline ends. The CDR3 spans 15 residues. The CDR3 DNA sequence: TGTGCCAGCAACACTATTACAGGTTTGAACACTGAAGCTTTCTTT. It codes for CASNTITGLNTEAFF.

As for this clone: The same CDR3 arises from other DNA sequences in this sample as well. The chain carries TRBV9 and TRBJ2-2; D unresolved. Germline CDR1 is SGDLS and CDR2 is YYNGEE. The CDR3 length is 12 residues. Trimming took off 4 bases at V and 5 bases at J, with 6 bases between the two ends. CDR3 in DNA: TGTGCCAGCAGCCTAAATACCGGGGAGCTGTTTTTT. Translation: CASSLNTGELFF.

This clone appeared once. The genes are TRBV5-1 and TRBJ2-7; possibly TRBD2 for D (5 bases). V was clipped by 0 bases and J by 1 base, with 11 bases between them. Germline CDR1 reads SGHRS; CDR2 reads YFSETQ. The CDR3 extends over 15 amino acids. Here the CDR3 DNA reads TGCGCCAGCAGCTTGGCCGGGATTGGGTCCTACGAGCAGTACTTC. Translating it yields CASSLAGIGSYEQYF.

The rearrangement uses TRBV7-9 and TRBJ1-2; possibly TRBD1 for D (6 bases). This CDR3 comprises 14 residues. CDR1 and CDR2 (germline): SEHNR, FQNEAQ (reference sequence). Trimming removed 3 bases from V and 9 bases from J, with 17 bases in between. CDR3 residues: CASSFGDIRPSYTF. The DNA of the CDR3 is TGTGCCAGCAGCTTTGGGGACATACGCCCGAGCTACACCTTC. The whole variable domain, remainder taken from reference TRBV7-9 and TRBJ1-2, is DTGVSQNPRHKITKRGQNVTFRCDPISEHNRLYWYRQTLGQGPEFLTYFQNEAQLEKSRLLSDRFSAERPKGSFSTLEIQRTEQGDSAMYLCASSFGDIRPSYTFGSGTRLTVV.

The gene calls are TRBV5-4 and TRBJ2-1, with 12 bases lining up with TRBD2. V was clipped by 4 bases and J by 7 bases; unmatched bases: 9. The germline V gene encodes CDR1 SGHNT and CDR2 YYREEE (reference sequence). This CDR3 spans 16 amino acids. The CDR3 here is CASSPTSGRSGNEQFF. The DNA of the CDR3 is TGTGCCAGCAGCCCGACTAGCGGGAGATCGGGGAATGAGCAGTTCTTC.

The V gene is TRBV5-8, the J gene TRBJ2-7; TRBD1 aligns across 8 bases. Trimming took 3 bases from V and 3 from J; bases not matched to a gene: 8. The CDR3 has 15 residues. The germline V gene has CDR1 SGHTS and CDR2 YDEGEE. The CDR3 sequence: CASSWRTGSLYEQYF. The DNA of the CDR3 is TGTGCCAGCAGCTGGCGGACAGGGAGTCTCTACGAGCAGTACTTC.

This chain links TRBV5-1 with TRBJ2-7; D not certain. Per the germline V gene, CDR1 is SGHRS and CDR2 is YFSETQ. Deletions cut 1 base from V and 5 bases from J, with 7 bases between. The CDR3 extends over 12 amino acids. The CDR3, as DNA: TGCGCCAGCAGCTTGTCCCGGAACGAGCAGTACTTC. It codes for CASSLSRNEQYF. Together with reference TRBV5-1 and TRBJ2-7, the CDR3 gives the full variable domain: KAGVTQTPRYLIKTRGQQVTLSCSPISGHRSVSWYQQTPGQGLQFLFEYFSETQRNKGNFPGRFSGRQFSNSRSEMNVSTLELGDSALYLCASSLSRNEQYFGPGTRLTVT.

V gene TRBV6-4 combines with J gene TRBJ2-5; a weak D match, TRBD1 (6 bases). V gave up 3 bases and J gave up 5 bases, with 13 bases separating them. The germline CDR1 and CDR2 sequences are MRHNA and SNTAGT. The CDR3 covers 14 residues. CDR3 nucleotide sequence: TGTGCCAGCAGTGATTTAGAGGGGGAGGAGACCCAGTACTTC. Protein: CASSDLEGEETQYF.

With regard to this clone: This CDR3 is also generated by other DNA sequences in the sample. The chain uses TRBV5-6 and TRBJ2-7; perhaps TRBD1 as D (5 bases). Germline loops: CDR1 SGHDT, CDR2 YYEEEE. This CDR3 spans 14 amino acids. The V end was cut by 1 base, the J end by 2 bases, with 10 bases between. CDR3 coding DNA: TGTGCCAGCAGCTTGTCAGGGCGGCCCTACGAGCAGTACTTC. This translates into CASSLSGRPYEQYF.

The chain uses TRBV19 and TRBJ1-3; D remains unclear. V shed 5 bases and J shed 0 bases, with 11 bases lying between them. Germline values: CDR1 LNHDA, CDR2 SQIVND (reference sequence). The CDR3 length is 15 residues. Written as DNA, the CDR3 is TGTGCCAGTAGTCCCGGACCAAACTCTGGAAACACCATATATTTT. Residues: CASSPGPNSGNTIYF.

The genes are TRBV5-1 and TRBJ2-7; the match to TRBD1 covers 10 bases. The CDR3 loop spans 16 amino acids. Germline V CDR1 and CDR2: SGHRS, YFSETQ. V dropped 1 base and J dropped 7; count of bases not matched to a gene: 11. The CDR3 loop is CASSLWTRQGAYEQYF. CDR3 in DNA: TGCGCCAGCAGCTTGTGGACCCGACAGGGGGCGTATGAGCAGTACTTC. Variable domain in full (rest from reference TRBV5-1 and TRBJ2-7): KAGVTQTPRYLIKTRGQQVTLSCSPISGHRSVSWYQQTPGQGLQFLFEYFSETQRNKGNFPGRFSGRQFSNSRSEMNVSTLELGDSALYLCASSLWTRQGAYEQYFGPGTRLTVT.

The J gene is TRBJ2-1, the V gene TRBV27; maybe TRBD1 (5 bases). Germline V gene sequence: CDR1 MNHEY, CDR2 SMNVEV (reference sequence). Deletions cut 2 bases from V and 4 bases from J, with 12 bases between. This CDR3 contains 15 residues. As DNA, the CDR3 is TGTGCCAGCAGTTTACTCATGACAGATTACAATGAGCAGTTCTTC. It specifies CASSLLMTDYNEQFF.

The J gene is TRBJ2-7, the V gene TRBV4-2, with D perhaps matching TRBD2 (6 bases). Trimming took 4 bases from V and 0 from J, leaving 13 bases between them. The CDR3 has 15 residues. CDR1 LGHNA and CDR2 YNFKEQ come from the germline V gene. CDR3 sequence: CASSRGATSSYEQYF. The CDR3 coding sequence is TGTGCCAGCAGCCGCGGGGCGACGAGCTCCTACGAGCAGTACTTC.

J is TRBJ2-7 and V is TRBV29-1; TRBD2 is a possible D gene (6 bases). V gave up 5 bases and J gave up 0 bases, with 11 bases separating them. Germline lookup yields CDR1 SQVTM and CDR2 ANQGSEA. The CDR3 sequence is 13 residues long. The CDR3 nucleotides read TGCAGCGTTTTTGGAGGGAACTCCTACGAGCAGTACTTC. Its translation: CSVFGGNSYEQYF.

The chain carries TRBV10-3 and TRBJ2-1; tentatively, D is TRBD2 (5 bases). The CDR3 sequence is 14 residues long. V shed 3 bases and J shed 7 bases, with 13 bases lying between them. Germline V lookup: CDR1 ENHRY, CDR2 SYGVKD. CDR3 sequence (DNA): TGTGCCATCAGTGACAGCTCGGGGTGGAATGAGCAGTTCTTC. Residues: CAISDSSGWNEQFF.